These 13 T cell receptor beta chains came from one sample sequenced in a study of blood T cell repertoires in COVID-19. The data were produced by immunoSEQ multiplex PCR, yet TCRdb's version contains in-frame clones alone and is incomplete. The sample contains roughly 100,000 clones, around 90% of which appear only once. The specimen was peripheral blood. The receptor set was obtained from a woman aged 60-75 years with acute or convalescent COVID-19.

The rearrangement uses TRBV3-1 (or the pseudogene TRBV3-2) and TRBJ2-3; 10 nucleotides line up with TRBD1. The CDR3 loop spans 16 amino acids. The trim removed 4 bases at V and 2 bases at J, leaving 6 bases unmatched. Germline CDR1 and CDR2: LGHDT and YNNKEL (reference sequence). The CDR3 reads CASSREGTGVTDTQYF. DNA for the CDR3: TGTGCCAGCAGCCGAGAAGGGACAGGGGTCACAGATACGCAGTATTTT.

V gene TRBV7-9 combines with J gene TRBJ1-2, with 10 positions matching TRBD1. V shed 2 bases, J shed 13 bases, and the junction held 4 bases outside the gene matches. CDR1 and CDR2 from the germline V gene are SEHNR and FQNEAQ (reference sequence). The CDR3 is 12 amino acids. The CDR3 region is CASSLTGTGATF. In nucleotides, the CDR3 is TGTGCCAGCAGCTTAACCGGGACAGGGGCCACCTTC. Drawing the rest from reference TRBV7-9 and TRBJ1-2, the complete variable domain is DTGVSQNPRHKITKRGQNVTFRCDPISEHNRLYWYRQTLGQGPEFLTYFQNEAQLEKSRLLSDRFSAERPKGSFSTLEIQRTEQGDSAMYLCASSLTGTGATFGSGTRLTVV.

J is TRBJ1-2 and V is TRBV28; possibly TRBD1 for D (5 bases). V lost 8 bases and J 5 bases, leaving 9 bases between the germline ends. There are 11 residues in the CDR3. Germline-derived CDR1 and CDR2 are MDHEN and SYDVKM. CDR3 nucleotides: TGTGCCAGCGCTAGGGGATATGGCTACACCTTC. It specifies CASARGYGYTF.

The chain combines TRBV6-6 with TRBJ2-1; 10 bases are a match to TRBD2. The J segment lost 7 bases and the V segment lost 5 bases, leaving 5 bases of the junction unmatched. This CDR3 region has 14 residues. Germline values: CDR1 MNHNY, CDR2 SVGAGI (reference sequence). In DNA, the CDR3 is TGTGCCAGCAGTCTAGCGGGAGCTTGGAATGAGCAGTTCTTC. This translates into CASSLAGAWNEQFF.

The chain joins TRBV6-5 to TRBJ1-2; D is perhaps TRBD1 (6 bases). Germline V gene data show CDR1 as MNHEY and CDR2 as SVGAGI. This CDR3 comprises 16 residues. V was shortened by 0 bases and J by 4 bases, with 15 bases between the two germline ends. In DNA, the CDR3 is TGTGCCAGCAGTTACTCGATATTGGGGGCGGGCTATGGCTACACCTTC. As protein: CASSYSILGAGYGYTF.

This chain links TRBV18 with TRBJ2-7; 8 nucleotides match TRBD1. Germline V gene data show CDR1 as KGHSH and CDR2 as LQKENI. The V gene end was trimmed by 3 bases and the J gene end by 4 bases; junction bases not matched to a gene: 5. The CDR3 sequence is 14 residues long. CDR3: CASSPGQAEYEQYF. The CDR3 DNA sequence: TGTGCCAGCTCACCGGGACAGGCAGAGTACGAGCAGTACTTC.

The gene calls are TRBV5-5 and TRBJ1-5, with a possible D match to TRBD1 (5 bases). The V gene's germline CDR1 is SGHKS and CDR2 YYEKEE (reference sequence). Trimming removed 1 base from V and 7 bases from J, with 15 bases in between. This CDR3 is built from 15 residues. The CDR3 nucleotides are TGTGCCAGCAGCTTGTATTTGGGGGGTAGGCAGCCCCAGCATTTT. It translates to CASSLYLGGRQPQHF.

This clone was counted a single time. The chain uses TRBV4-1 and TRBJ1-2, with 9 bases identical to TRBD1. The CDR3 totals 17 residues. V shed 1 base and J 4 bases; nucleotides not matched to a gene: 10. Germline CDR1 MGHRA, CDR2 YSYEKL. This CDR3 is CASSQVPGTGTVYGYTF. CDR3 DNA: TGCGCCAGCAGCCAAGTCCCCGGGACAGGGACCGTCTATGGCTACACCTTC.

This chain links TRBV2 with TRBJ2-7, with TRBD2 identical over 12 bases. The CDR3 loop spans 14 amino acids. V lost 7 bases to trimming and J lost 2 bases; unmatched junction nucleotides: 3. Germline values: CDR1 SNHLY, CDR2 FYNNEI. The CDR3 sequence: CASTRTSGTYEQYF. DNA for the CDR3: TGTGCCAGCACCAGGACTAGCGGGACCTACGAGCAGTACTTC.

The table lists this clone with a few counts. The J gene is TRBJ1-2, the V gene TRBV5-1; D perhaps matches TRBD1 (6 bases). The V gene lost 4 bases and the J gene lost 7 bases, with 17 bases spanning the gap. CDR1 and CDR2 (germline): SGHRS, YFSETQ. CDR3 length equals 14 residues. This CDR3 is CASSLGAGIGGYTF. DNA of the CDR3: TGCGCCAGCAGCCTGGGGGCAGGTATTGGTGGCTACACCTTC.

This clone came up a few times. The chain combines TRBV21-1 with TRBJ2-7; TRBD2 reflects the table's D call only, with no check against the DNA. TRBV21-1 is a listed pseudogene. The CDR3 length is 14 residues. In DNA, the CDR3 is TGTGCCAGCAGCAAAGGCGTTAGCAGCTACGAGCAGTACGTC. Residues: CASSKGVSSYEQYV.

The V call is TRBV19, the J call TRBJ2-1; 9 bases are a match to TRBD1. The CDR3 sequence is 17 residues long. The germline gives CDR1 LNHDA, CDR2 SQIVND (reference sequence). After removal of 6 bases from V and 3 bases from J, the junction contained 12 bases not matched to a gene. CDR3 residues: CASSKHTGGRRYNEQFF. The CDR3 bases are TGTGCCAGTAGCAAACACACAGGGGGCCGGCGCTACAATGAGCAGTTCTTC.

The V gene is TRBV24-1, the J gene TRBJ1-5; 8 bases agree with TRBD1. The CDR3 length is 14 residues. Germline CDR1 KGHDR, CDR2 SFDVKD. The ends lost 8 bases at V and 7 bases at J; junction bases unmatched: 9. CDR3 nucleotide sequence: TGTGCCACCAAGGTCAGGGGGCAGGGGCAGCCCCAGCATTTT. Translated: CATKVRGQGQPQHF.